A single sample gave rise to the 30 T cell receptor beta chains below, sequenced in a study of blood T cell repertoires in COVID-19. Here immunoSEQ multiplex PCR was the method, and the copy in TCRdb shows in-frame clones only, minus some. The sample consists of about 220,000 clones, around four fifths of them appearing once. Sequenced input: peripheral blood. The receptors were sampled from a woman in her 50s with acute or convalescent COVID-19.

The CDR3 sequence is CASSLGGTVVSSNYGYTF. The CDR3 nucleotides read TGTGCCAGCAGCTTAGGGGGGACAGTGGTCTCCTCTAACTATGGCTACACCTTC. The rearrangement uses TRBV13 and TRBJ1-2, with 7 bases fitting TRBD1. The V gene's germline CDR1 is PRHDT and CDR2 FYEKMQ (reference sequence). The CDR3 is made up of 18 amino acids. V was pared by 0 bases and J by 0 bases, with 10 bases of the junction left unmatched.

This clone has a count of ten or more. This chain uses TRBV12-3 or TRBV12-4 with TRBJ2-1; TRBD1 might be the D (6 bases). The CDR3 loop spans 12 amino acids. The germline V and J ends were trimmed by 6 bases and 7 bases, with 10 bases remaining between them. In DNA form, the CDR3 reads TGTGCCAGCAGAACAGGGTTTAATGAGCAGTTCTTC. As protein: CASRTGFNEQFF.

This chain uses TRBV9 with TRBJ1-3, with D possibly being TRBD1 (6 bases). CDR1 is SGDLS, CDR2 YYNGEE, per germline. This CDR3 is 15 amino acids long. The V and J ends lost 4 bases and 2 bases respectively, with 13 bases between them. The CDR3 loop is CASSFLGGAGNTIYF. DNA of the CDR3: TGTGCCAGCAGCTTCCTAGGGGGGGCTGGAAACACCATATATTTT.

In this sample, this clone turned up once. V and J are TRBV3-1 (or the pseudogene TRBV3-2) and TRBJ2-2; no firm D call. V lost 4 bases, J lost 4 bases, and 16 bases lay in between. Germline V gene data show CDR1 as LGHDT and CDR2 as YNNKEL (reference sequence). This CDR3 is built from 16 residues. CDR3 protein: CASSRQTSLGTGELFF. The CDR3 nucleotides are TGTGCCAGCAGCCGGCAGACAAGTCTGGGCACCGGGGAGCTGTTTTTT.

J is TRBJ2-7 and V is TRBV29-1, with 9 bases that match TRBD1. From germline, CDR1 is SQVTM and CDR2 ANQGSEA. There are 12 residues in the CDR3. After removal of 6 bases from V and 4 bases from J, the junction contained 4 bases not matched to a gene. This CDR3 reads CSVLDRGYEQYF. In DNA, the CDR3 is TGCAGCGTCTTGGACAGGGGTTACGAGCAGTACTTC.

The chain couples TRBV3-1 (or the pseudogene TRBV3-2) to TRBJ2-3, with TRBD2 as a possible D gene (5 bases). Germline V CDR1 and CDR2: LGHDT, YNNKEL (reference sequence). V lost 1 base to trimming and J lost 2 bases, with 7 bases between them. This CDR3 comprises 14 residues. The CDR3 loop is CASSQGGYTDTQYF. CDR3 in DNA: TGTGCCAGCAGCCAAGGCGGGTACACAGATACGCAGTATTTT.

This chain connects TRBV5-6 to TRBJ1-5; no clear D. Germline-derived CDR1 and CDR2 are SGHDT and YYEEEE. The V end lost 2 bases, the J end lost 4 bases, and 13 bases lay between the germline ends. The CDR3 has 15 amino acids. The CDR3 sequence: CASSLWSTVNQPQHF. The CDR3 DNA follows: TGTGCCAGCAGCTTATGGAGCACCGTGAATCAGCCCCAGCATTTT.

V is TRBV29-1 and J is TRBJ2-2; tentative D call: TRBD1 (5 bases). The CDR3 consists of 11 residues. From germline, CDR1 is SQVTM and CDR2 ANQGSEA. V was trimmed by 1 base and J by 13 bases, leaving 10 bases between them. Here the CDR3 reads CSVEVGAVLFF. For the CDR3, the DNA is TGCAGCGTTGAAGTTGGGGCGGTGCTGTTTTTT.

This chain links TRBV10-1 with TRBJ2-1; 11 bases are a match to TRBD2. V shed 6 bases, J shed 7 bases, and the junction held 8 bases outside the gene matches. Germline lookup yields CDR1 WNHNN and CDR2 SYGVQD (reference sequence). This CDR3 comprises 15 residues. CDR3 nucleotide sequence: TGCGCCAGCAGACCAACTAGCGGGAGTTGGAATGAGCAGTTCTTC. Amino acid sequence: CASRPTSGSWNEQFF.

The chain recombines TRBV5-6 with TRBJ2-2; TRBD1 matches at 9 bases. The CDR3 contains 14 residues. Losses at the gene ends were 3 bases for V and 7 bases for J; bases not matched to a gene: 4. Germline V gives CDR1 SGHDT, CDR2 YYEEEE. The CDR3 protein is CASSWDRVGGELFF. DNA of the CDR3: TGTGCCAGCAGCTGGGACAGGGTCGGCGGGGAGCTGTTTTTT.

The chain combines TRBV5-1 with TRBJ1-4; tentative D call: TRBD1 (5 bases). The CDR3 consists of 15 residues. Germline loops: CDR1 SGHRS, CDR2 YFSETQ. Deletions cut 4 bases from V and 6 bases from J, with 16 bases between. The CDR3: CASSRRGSADEKLFF. In nucleotides, the CDR3 is TGCGCCAGCAGCCGGCGGGGGTCCGCGGATGAAAAACTGTTTTTT. Based on the CDR3 plus reference TRBV5-1 and TRBJ1-4, the full variable domain is KAGVTQTPRYLIKTRGQQVTLSCSPISGHRSVSWYQQTPGQGLQFLFEYFSETQRNKGNFPGRFSGRQFSNSRSEMNVSTLELGDSALYLCASSRRGSADEKLFFGSGTQLSVL.

This rearrangement joins TRBV28 to TRBJ2-7, with 7 positions matching TRBD1. Germline V gives CDR1 MDHEN, CDR2 SYDVKM. Trimming took 4 bases from V and 0 from J; bases not matched to a gene: 6. The CDR3 consists of 15 residues. The CDR3 loop is CASSWDSFSSYEQYF. The CDR3 DNA follows: TGTGCCAGCAGTTGGGACAGCTTTAGCTCCTACGAGCAGTACTTC. The full variable domain, rest sourced from reference TRBV28 and TRBJ2-7, is DVKVTQSSRYLVKRTGEKVFLECVQDMDHENMFWYRQDPGLGLRLIYFSYDVKMKEKGDIPEGYSVSREKKERFSLILESASTNQTSMYLCASSWDSFSSYEQYFGPGTRLTVT.

This clone was detected only once. V usage is TRBV15 and J usage is TRBJ2-5; 10 positions match TRBD1. CDR1 and CDR2 (germline): LNHNV, YYDKDF (reference sequence). This CDR3 is built from 14 residues. Trimming removed 3 bases from V and 3 bases from J; junction bases left unmatched: 1. CDR3 sequence: CATSSGTGEETQYF. CDR3 bases: TGTGCCACCAGCAGCGGGACAGGGGAAGAGACCCAGTACTTC.

The rearrangement links TRBV29-1 to TRBJ1-1; D uncertain. The CDR3 contains 11 residues. V was cut by 5 bases and J by 3 bases, with 7 bases left in between. The germline gives CDR1 SQVTM, CDR2 ANQGSEA. For the CDR3, the DNA is TGCAGCGTTCGGGGATACACTGAAGCTTTCTTT. This codes for CSVRGYTEAFF.

V gene TRBV19 combines with J gene TRBJ1-5; D is unresolved. Deletions cut 3 bases from V and 5 bases from J, with 8 bases between. The germline V gene has CDR1 LNHDA and CDR2 SQIVND (reference sequence). CDR3 length: 13 amino acids. The DNA for the CDR3 is TGTGCCAGTAGTATTGTTCTCTATCAGCCCCAGCATTTT. It yields the protein CASSIVLYQPQHF.

V usage is TRBV11-2 and J usage is TRBJ1-1; no reliable D call. This CDR3 is 12 amino acids long. Germline values: CDR1 SGHAT, CDR2 FQNNGV. V dropped 2 bases and J dropped 6 bases, with 7 bases sitting between them. The CDR3 spells CASSLTQSEAFF. The DNA of the CDR3 is TGTGCCAGCAGCTTAACACAGTCTGAAGCTTTCTTT.

The V and J genes are TRBV5-1 and TRBJ2-2, with 10 positions matching TRBD2. Trimming at V came to 4 bases and at J to 6 bases, leaving 9 bases not matched to a gene. This CDR3 spans 16 amino acids. Germline V gene sequence: CDR1 SGHRS, CDR2 YFSETQ. The CDR3 here is CASSPSSGSPPGELFF. The CDR3 DNA sequence: TGCGCCAGCAGCCCCTCTAGCGGGAGTCCTCCCGGGGAGCTGTTTTTT.

This clone was counted ten times or more. The gene calls are TRBV6-5 and TRBJ2-2; 12 positions agree with TRBD2. V lost 6 bases, J lost 7 bases, and 6 bases stayed unmatched. Germline V lookup: CDR1 MNHEY, CDR2 SVGAGI. CDR3 length: 15 residues. The CDR3 sequence is CASSSLAGGDGELFF. DNA for the CDR3: TGTGCCAGCAGCAGCCTAGCGGGAGGGGACGGGGAGCTGTTTTTT.

V and J are TRBV5-1 and TRBJ2-1; 9 nucleotides agree with TRBD1. With V trimmed by 0 bases and J by 7 bases, 5 bases remained unmatched. The CDR3 is 15 amino acids. CDR1 is SGHRS, CDR2 YFSETQ, per germline. As DNA, the CDR3 is TGCGCCAGCAGCTTGGGGTCGACAGGGGGGAATGAGCAGTTCTTC. As protein: CASSLGSTGGNEQFF.

This clone was observed a few times. The rearrangement uses TRBV3-1 (or the pseudogene TRBV3-2) and TRBJ1-3; the D is unclear. The CDR3 is 13 residues long. The V end was cut by 4 bases, the J end by 4 bases, with 8 bases between. The germline V gene has CDR1 LGHDT and CDR2 YNNKEL (reference sequence). CDR3 nucleotide sequence: TGTGCCAGCAGCCGAACAGAGGGAAACACCATATATTTT. Protein product: CASSRTEGNTIYF.

As concerns this clone: The same CDR3 also results from other DNA sequences found in this sample. The chain carries TRBV10-3 and TRBJ2-2, with D perhaps TRBD2 (5 bases). Germline lookup yields CDR1 ENHRY and CDR2 SYGVKD. V gave up 5 bases and J gave up 5 bases, with 15 bases separating them. This CDR3 contains 15 residues. CDR3 sequence: CAISQLGPGTGELFF. CDR3 DNA: TGTGCCATCAGTCAACTCGGACCGGGAACCGGGGAGCTGTTTTTT.

A single count supports this clone. The chain uses TRBV19 and TRBJ2-7; 10 nucleotides line up with TRBD2. Germline V gene lookup returns CDR1 LNHDA and CDR2 SQIVND (reference sequence). V was pared by 6 bases and J by 1 base, with 6 bases of the junction left unmatched. The CDR3 is 15 residues long. CDR3: CASSVTTSGSYEQYF. As DNA, the CDR3 is TGTGCCAGTAGCGTAACGACTAGCGGGTCCTACGAGCAGTACTTC.

This clone was recorded only once. CDR3 amino acids: CASSRRPDGATEAFF. In nucleotides, the CDR3 is TGCGCCAGCAGTCGACGACCGGATGGGGCCACTGAAGCTTTCTTT. The chain links TRBV5-1 to TRBJ1-1; the D gene is possibly TRBD1 (5 bases). The CDR3 contains 15 residues. V lost 5 bases and J lost 4, with 18 bases in between. In germline, CDR1 is SGHRS, CDR2 YFSETQ.

The gene calls are TRBV15 and TRBJ1-4; D gene uncertain. The CDR3 totals 14 residues. V was trimmed by 0 bases and J by 8 bases, leaving 10 bases between them. Germline V gene lookup returns CDR1 LNHNV and CDR2 YYDKDF (reference sequence). The CDR3 reads CATSRDVVSEKLFF. In nucleotides, the CDR3 is TGTGCCACCAGCAGAGATGTGGTGAGCGAAAAACTGTTTTTT.

The rearrangement uses TRBV9 and TRBJ2-3; D is unresolved. Trimming left V 0 bases short and J 8 bases short, with 4 bases between. Germline CDR1 SGDLS, CDR2 YYNGEE. This CDR3 is 11 amino acids long. Here the CDR3 DNA reads TGTGCCAGCAGCGTAGGAGGTACGCAGTATTTT. Amino acid sequence: CASSVGGTQYF.

This clone was counted between two and nine times. The chain joins TRBV18 to TRBJ1-3, with 7 positions matching TRBD1. The CDR3 contains 12 residues. CDR1 is KGHSH and CDR2 is LQKENI in the germline V gene. The junction had 4 bases not matched to a gene; V was cut back by 8 bases and J by 6 bases. The CDR3, as DNA: TGTGCCAGCCGACAGGGAGAAAACACCATATATTTT. It yields the protein CASRQGENTIYF.

A single count supports this clone. The CDR3 DNA reads TGCGCCAGCAGCCAGGCTATTGGACAGGGGTCTGACTATGGCTACACCTTC. It translates to CASSQAIGQGSDYGYTF. This chain joins TRBV4-1 and TRBJ1-2; 9 bases agree with TRBD1. CDR1 and CDR2 from the germline V gene are MGHRA and YSYEKL. V dropped 3 bases and J dropped 3; count of bases not matched to a gene: 11. The length of the CDR3 is 17 residues.

The V gene is TRBV4-2, the J gene TRBJ2-7, with TRBD2 matching 14 bases. V shed 4 bases, J shed 2 bases, and the junction held 10 bases outside the gene matches. Germline assignment: CDR1 LGHNA and CDR2 YNFKEQ. This CDR3 has 18 amino acids. Here the CDR3 reads CASSRRGLAGEIPYEQYF. DNA for the CDR3: TGTGCCAGCAGCCGTCGGGGACTAGCGGGAGAGATCCCCTACGAGCAGTACTTC.

The chain has TRBV4-1 and TRBJ1-2, with unresolved D. Germline V CDR1 and CDR2: MGHRA, YSYEKL. The CDR3 spans 15 residues. V was pared by 3 bases and J by 0 bases, with 11 bases between. The CDR3 coding sequence is TGCGCCAGCAGCCACGGGAACATAGCTAACTATGGCTACACCTTC. It yields the protein CASSHGNIANYGYTF.

This clone occurred many times. CDR3: CSVLTGQGDSGYTF. In nucleotides, the CDR3 is TGCAGCGTCCTAACGGGACAGGGAGATAGTGGCTACACCTTC. The chain employs TRBV29-1 and TRBJ1-2; 9 bases fit TRBD1. There are 14 residues in the CDR3. Trimming removed 6 bases from V and 7 bases from J; junction bases left unmatched: 12. CDR1 is SQVTM and CDR2 is ANQGSEA in the germline V gene.